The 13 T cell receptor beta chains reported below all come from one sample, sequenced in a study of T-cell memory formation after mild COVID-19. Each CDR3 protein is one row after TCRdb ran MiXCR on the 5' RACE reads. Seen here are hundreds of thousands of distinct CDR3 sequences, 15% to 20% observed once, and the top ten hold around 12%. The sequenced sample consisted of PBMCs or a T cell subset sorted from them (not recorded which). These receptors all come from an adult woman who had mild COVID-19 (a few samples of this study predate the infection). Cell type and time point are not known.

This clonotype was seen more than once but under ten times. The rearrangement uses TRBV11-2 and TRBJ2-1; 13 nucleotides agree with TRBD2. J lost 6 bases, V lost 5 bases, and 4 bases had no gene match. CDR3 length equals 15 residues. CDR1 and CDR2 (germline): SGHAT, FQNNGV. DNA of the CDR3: TGTGCCAGCAGCAGGGGACTAGCGGGAAGCAATGAGCAGTTCTTC. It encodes CASSRGLAGSNEQFF.

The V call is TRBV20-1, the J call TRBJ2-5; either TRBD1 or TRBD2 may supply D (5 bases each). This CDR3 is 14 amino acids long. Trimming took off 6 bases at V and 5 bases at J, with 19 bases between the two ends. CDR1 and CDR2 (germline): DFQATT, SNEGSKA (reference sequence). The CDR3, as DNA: TGCAGTGCCCCTGTTGAGGGGCGCATGGAGACCCAGTACTTC. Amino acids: CSAPVEGRMETQYF.

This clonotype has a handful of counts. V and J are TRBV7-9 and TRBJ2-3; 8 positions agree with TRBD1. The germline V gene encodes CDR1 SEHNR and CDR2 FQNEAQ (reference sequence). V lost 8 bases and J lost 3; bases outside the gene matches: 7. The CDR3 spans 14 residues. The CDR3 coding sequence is TGTGCCAGCGGGGGGAGACAGGGGACAGATACGCAGTATTTT. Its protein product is CASGGRQGTDTQYF.

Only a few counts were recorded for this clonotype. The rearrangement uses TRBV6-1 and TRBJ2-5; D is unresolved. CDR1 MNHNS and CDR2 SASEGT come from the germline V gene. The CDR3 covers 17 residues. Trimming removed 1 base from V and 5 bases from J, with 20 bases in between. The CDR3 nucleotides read TGTGCCAGCAGTGAAGGGTGGCTAACTGTACTATCGGAGACCCAGTACTTC. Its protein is CASSEGWLTVLSETQYF.

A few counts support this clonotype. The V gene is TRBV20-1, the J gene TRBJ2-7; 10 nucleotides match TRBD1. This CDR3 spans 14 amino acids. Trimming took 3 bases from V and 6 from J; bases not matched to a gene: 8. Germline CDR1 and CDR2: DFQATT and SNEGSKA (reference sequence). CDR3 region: CSARIGGQGREQYF. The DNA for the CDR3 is TGCAGTGCTAGGATCGGGGGACAGGGGCGCGAGCAGTACTTC.

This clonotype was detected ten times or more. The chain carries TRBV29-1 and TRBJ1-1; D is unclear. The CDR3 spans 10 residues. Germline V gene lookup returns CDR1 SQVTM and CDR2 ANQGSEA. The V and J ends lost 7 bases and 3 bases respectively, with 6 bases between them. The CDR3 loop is CSARHTEAFF. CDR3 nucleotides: TGCAGCGCCCGCCACACTGAAGCTTTCTTT.

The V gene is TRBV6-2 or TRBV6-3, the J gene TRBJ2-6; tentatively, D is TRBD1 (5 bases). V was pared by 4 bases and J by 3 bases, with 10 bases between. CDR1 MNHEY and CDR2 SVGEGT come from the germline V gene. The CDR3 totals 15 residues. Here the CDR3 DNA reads TGTGCCAGCAGTTCTCAGGGTAATGGGGCCAACGTCCTGACTTTC. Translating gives CASSSQGNGANVLTF.

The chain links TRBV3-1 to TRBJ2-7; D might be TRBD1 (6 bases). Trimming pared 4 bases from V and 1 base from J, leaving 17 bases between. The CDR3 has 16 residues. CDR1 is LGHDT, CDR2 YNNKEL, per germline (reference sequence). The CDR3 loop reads CASSRAAGVGSYEQYF. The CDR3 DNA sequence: TGTGCCAGCAGCCGTGCGGCAGGGGTCGGGTCCTACGAGCAGTACTTC.

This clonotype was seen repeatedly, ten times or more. The CDR3 bases are TGTGCCACCAGTGATCCGGGCGGAAACACCATATATTTT. Its protein is CATSDPGGNTIYF. The V call is TRBV24-1, the J call TRBJ1-3; D not certain. With 3 bases removed from V and 4 bases from J, the gap between germline ends came to 6 bases. The germline V gene encodes CDR1 KGHDR and CDR2 SFDVKD. The CDR3 is 13 amino acids.

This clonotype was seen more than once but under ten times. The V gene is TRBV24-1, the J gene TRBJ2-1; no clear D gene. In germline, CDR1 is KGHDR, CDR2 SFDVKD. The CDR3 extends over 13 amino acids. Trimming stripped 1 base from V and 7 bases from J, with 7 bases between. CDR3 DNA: TGTGCCACCAGTGATTTTACCAGGAATGAGCAGTTCTTC. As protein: CATSDFTRNEQFF.

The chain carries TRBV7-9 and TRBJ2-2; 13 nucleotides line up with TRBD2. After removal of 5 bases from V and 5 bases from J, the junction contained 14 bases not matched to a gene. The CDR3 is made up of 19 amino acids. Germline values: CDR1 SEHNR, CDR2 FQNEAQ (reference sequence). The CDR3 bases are TGTGCCAGCAGCCCGGGTCGACTAGCGGGAGGCCGAGGGACCGGGGAGCTGTTTTTT. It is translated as CASSPGRLAGGRGTGELFF.

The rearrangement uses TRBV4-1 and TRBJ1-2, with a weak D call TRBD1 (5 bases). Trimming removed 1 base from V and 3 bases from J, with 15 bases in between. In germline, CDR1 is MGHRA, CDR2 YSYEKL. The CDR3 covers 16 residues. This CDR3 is CASSQAFGAPDYGYTF. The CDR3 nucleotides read TGCGCCAGCAGCCAAGCCTTCGGGGCGCCGGACTATGGCTACACCTTC.

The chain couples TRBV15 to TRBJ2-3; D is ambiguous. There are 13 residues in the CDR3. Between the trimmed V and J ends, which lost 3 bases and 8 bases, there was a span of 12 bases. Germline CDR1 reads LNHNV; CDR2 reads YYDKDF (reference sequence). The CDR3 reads CATSSGLGSTQYF. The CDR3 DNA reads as TGTGCCACCAGCAGTGGGTTGGGCAGTACGCAGTATTTT.